This T cell receptor beta chain emerged from a study of blood T cell repertoires in COVID-19. As for the study in general: Samples representing acute and convalescent COVID-19 were sourced from the United States, Italy and Spain. The analysed material was cDNA or gDNA that came from T cells, B-cell-depleted T cells, or PBMCs.

V was cut by 0 bases and J by 7 bases, with 22 bases left in between. The germline gives CDR1 SGHNT, CDR2 YYREEE (reference sequence). CDR3 length: 17 residues. Original data processing: Estimated nucleated cell counts came from reference gene primer amplification. Using immunoSEQ multiplex PCR, the repertoire was profiled, and TCRdb retains in-frame clones only, with some absent. V and J calls and clone size are given by that table; D and trimming were obtained from the DNA. This sample has around 160,000 clones; 75% to 85% occur once, and the top ten carry around 9.9%. The TCR was taken from a human donor in a cohort sampled during active COVID-19. The sequenced sample consisted of peripheral blood. This chain connects TRBV5-4 to TRBJ1-1, with D tentatively TRBD1 (5 bases). The CDR3 sequence: CASSLGGHTDWSNEAFF. CDR3 DNA sequence: TGTGCCAGCAGCTTGGGAGGACACACTGATTGGAGTAATGAAGCTTTCTTT. Together with reference TRBV5-4 and TRBJ1-1, the CDR3 gives the full variable domain: ETGVTQSPTHLIKTRGQQVTLRCSSQSGHNTVSWYQQALGQGPQFIFQYYREEENGRGNFPPRFSGLQFPNYSSELNVNALELDDSALYLCASSLGGHTDWSNEAFFGQGTRLTVV.